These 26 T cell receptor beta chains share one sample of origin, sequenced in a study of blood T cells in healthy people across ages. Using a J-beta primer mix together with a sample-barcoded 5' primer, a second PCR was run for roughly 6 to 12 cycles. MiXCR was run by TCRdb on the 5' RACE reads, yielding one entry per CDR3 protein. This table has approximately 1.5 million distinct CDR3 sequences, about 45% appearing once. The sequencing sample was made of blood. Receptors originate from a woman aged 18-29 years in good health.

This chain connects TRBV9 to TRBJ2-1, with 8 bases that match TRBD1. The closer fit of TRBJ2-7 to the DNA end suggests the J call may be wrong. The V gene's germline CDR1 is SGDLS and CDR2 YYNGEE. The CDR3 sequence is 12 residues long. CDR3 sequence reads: CASGDRGDEQYF. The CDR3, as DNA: TGTGCCAGCGGAGACAGGGGCGACGAGCAGTACTTC.

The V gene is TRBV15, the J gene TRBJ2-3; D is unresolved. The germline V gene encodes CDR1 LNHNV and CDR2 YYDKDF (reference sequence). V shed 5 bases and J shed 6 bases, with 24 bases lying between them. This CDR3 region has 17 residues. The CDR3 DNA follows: TGTGCCACCAGCGGGCGTCACGACGTTTGGGATGCTGATACGCAGTATTTT. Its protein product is CATSGRHDVWDADTQYF.

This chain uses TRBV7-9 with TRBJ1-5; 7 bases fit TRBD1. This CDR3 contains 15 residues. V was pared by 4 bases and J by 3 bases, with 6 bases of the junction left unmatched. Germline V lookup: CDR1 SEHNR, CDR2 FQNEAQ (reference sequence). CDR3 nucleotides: TGTGCCAGCAGCTCGGGACAGAACTTCAATCAGCCCCAGCATTTT. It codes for CASSSGQNFNQPQHF.

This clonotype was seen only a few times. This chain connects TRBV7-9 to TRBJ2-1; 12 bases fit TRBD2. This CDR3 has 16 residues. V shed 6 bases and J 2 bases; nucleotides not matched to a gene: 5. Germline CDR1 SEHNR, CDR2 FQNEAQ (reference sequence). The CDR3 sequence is CASSPTSGSPYNEQFF. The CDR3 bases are TGTGCCAGCAGTCCGACTAGCGGGAGCCCCTACAATGAGCAGTTCTTC.

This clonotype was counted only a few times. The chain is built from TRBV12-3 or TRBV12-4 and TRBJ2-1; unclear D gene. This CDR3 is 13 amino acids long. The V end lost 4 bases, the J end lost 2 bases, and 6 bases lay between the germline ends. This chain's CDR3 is CASSSLAYNEQFF. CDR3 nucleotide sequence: TGTGCCAGCAGTTCCCTGGCCTACAATGAGCAGTTCTTC.

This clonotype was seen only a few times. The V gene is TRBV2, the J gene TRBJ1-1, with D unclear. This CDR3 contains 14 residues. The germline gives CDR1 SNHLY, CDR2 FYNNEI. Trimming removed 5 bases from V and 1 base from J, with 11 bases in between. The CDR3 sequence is CASSQIGRNTEAFF. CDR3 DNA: TGTGCCAGCAGTCAAATTGGGAGGAACACTGAAGCTTTCTTT.

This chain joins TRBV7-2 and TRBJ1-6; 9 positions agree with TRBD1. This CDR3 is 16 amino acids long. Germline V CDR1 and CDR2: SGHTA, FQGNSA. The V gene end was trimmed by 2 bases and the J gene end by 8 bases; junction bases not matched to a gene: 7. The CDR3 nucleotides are TGTGCCAGCAGCTTAAAGGGCTGGACAGGGGATTCACCCCTCCACTTT. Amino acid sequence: CASSLKGWTGDSPLHF.

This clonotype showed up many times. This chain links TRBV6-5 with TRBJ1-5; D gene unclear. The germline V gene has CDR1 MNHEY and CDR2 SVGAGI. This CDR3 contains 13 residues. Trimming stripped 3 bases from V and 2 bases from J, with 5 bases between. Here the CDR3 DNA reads TGTGCCAGCAGTTATGATGGCAATCAGCCCCAGCATTTT. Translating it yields CASSYDGNQPQHF.

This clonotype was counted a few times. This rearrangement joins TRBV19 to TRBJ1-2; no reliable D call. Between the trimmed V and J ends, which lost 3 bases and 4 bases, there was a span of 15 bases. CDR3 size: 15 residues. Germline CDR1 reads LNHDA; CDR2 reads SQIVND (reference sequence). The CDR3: CASSIKFGSAYGYTF. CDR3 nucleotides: TGTGCCAGTAGTATTAAATTCGGGAGTGCCTATGGCTACACCTTC. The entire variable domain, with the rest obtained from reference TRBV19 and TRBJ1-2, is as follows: DGGITQSPKYLFRKEGQNVTLSCEQNLNHDAMYWYRQDPGQGLRLIYYSQIVNDFQKGDIAEGYSVSREKKESFPLTVTSAQKNPTAFYLCASSIKFGSAYGYTFGSGTRLTVV.

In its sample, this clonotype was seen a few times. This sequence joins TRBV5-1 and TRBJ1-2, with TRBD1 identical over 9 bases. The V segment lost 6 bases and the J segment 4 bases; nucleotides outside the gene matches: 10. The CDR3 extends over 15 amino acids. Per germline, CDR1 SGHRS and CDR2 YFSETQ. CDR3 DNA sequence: TGCGCCAGCACCCCACAGGGGGCTCACCGCTATGGCTACACCTTC. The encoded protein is CASTPQGAHRYGYTF. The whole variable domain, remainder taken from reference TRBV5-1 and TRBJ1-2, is KAGVTQTPRYLIKTRGQQVTLSCSPISGHRSVSWYQQTPGQGLQFLFEYFSETQRNKGNFPGRFSGRQFSNSRSEMNVSTLELGDSALYLCASTPQGAHRYGYTFGSGTRLTVV.

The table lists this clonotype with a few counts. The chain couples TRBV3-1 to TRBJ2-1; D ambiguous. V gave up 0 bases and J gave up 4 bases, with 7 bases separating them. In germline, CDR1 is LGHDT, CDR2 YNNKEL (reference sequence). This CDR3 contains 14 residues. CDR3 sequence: CASSQDGQYNEQFF. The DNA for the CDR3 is TGTGCCAGCAGCCAAGATGGGCAGTACAATGAGCAGTTCTTC.

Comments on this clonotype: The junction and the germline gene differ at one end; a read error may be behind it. The CDR3 here is CTTSRLSGGAQYF. The CDR3 nucleotides are TGTACCACCAGCAGACTTAGCGGGGGCGCGCAGTATTTT. The chain recombines TRBV15 with TRBJ2-3; 9 bases map to TRBD2. There are 13 residues in the CDR3. Germline V gene sequence: CDR1 LNHNV, CDR2 YYDKDF (reference sequence).

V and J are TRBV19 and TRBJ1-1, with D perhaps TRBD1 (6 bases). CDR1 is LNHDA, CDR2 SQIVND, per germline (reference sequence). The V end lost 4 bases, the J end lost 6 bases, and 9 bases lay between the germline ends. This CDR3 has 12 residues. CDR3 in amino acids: CASSNRESEAFF. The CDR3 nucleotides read TGTGCCAGTAGTAACAGGGAGTCTGAAGCTTTCTTT.

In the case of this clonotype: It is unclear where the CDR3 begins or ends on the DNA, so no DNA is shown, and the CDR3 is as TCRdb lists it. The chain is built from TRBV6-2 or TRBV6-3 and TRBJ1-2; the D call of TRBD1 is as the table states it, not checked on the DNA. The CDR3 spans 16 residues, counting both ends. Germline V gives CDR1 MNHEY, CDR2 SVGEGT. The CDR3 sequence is CASSSSRQGMFGGYTF.

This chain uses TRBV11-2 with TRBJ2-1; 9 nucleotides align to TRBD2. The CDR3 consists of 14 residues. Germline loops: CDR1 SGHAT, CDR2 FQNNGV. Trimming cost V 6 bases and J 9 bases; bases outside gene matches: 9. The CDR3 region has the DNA TGTGCCAGCAGAGGTTGGCGGGAGGGCCGTGAGCAGTTCTTC. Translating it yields CASRGWREGREQFF.

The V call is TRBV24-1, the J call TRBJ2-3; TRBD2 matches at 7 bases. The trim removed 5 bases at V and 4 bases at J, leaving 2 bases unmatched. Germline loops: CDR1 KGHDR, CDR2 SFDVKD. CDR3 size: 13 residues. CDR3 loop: CATSVGGADTQYF. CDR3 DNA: TGTGCCACCAGTGTGGGGGGGGCAGATACGCAGTATTTT.

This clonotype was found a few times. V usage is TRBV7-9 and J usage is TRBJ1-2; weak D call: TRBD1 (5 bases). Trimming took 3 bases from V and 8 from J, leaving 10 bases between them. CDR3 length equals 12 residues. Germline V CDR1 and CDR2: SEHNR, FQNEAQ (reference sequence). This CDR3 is CASSLDIWGYTF. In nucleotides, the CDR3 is TGTGCCAGCAGCTTGGACATCTGGGGCTACACCTTC.

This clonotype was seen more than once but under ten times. The CDR3 coding sequence is TGTGCCAGCAGCTTCGGCGGAGTTAAAGAGACCCAGTACTTC. Protein product: CASSFGGVKETQYF. The chain joins TRBV7-2 to TRBJ2-5; D unclear. The germline CDR1 and CDR2 sequences are SGHTA and FQGNSA. Trimming removed 3 bases at V and 3 bases at J, with 11 bases between. This CDR3 has 14 residues.

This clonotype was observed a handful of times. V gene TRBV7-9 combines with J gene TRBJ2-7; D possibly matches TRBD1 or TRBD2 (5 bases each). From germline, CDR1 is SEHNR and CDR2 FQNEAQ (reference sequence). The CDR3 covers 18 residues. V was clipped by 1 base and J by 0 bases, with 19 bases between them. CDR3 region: CASSLGDVGHRFSYEQYF. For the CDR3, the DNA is TGTGCCAGCAGCTTAGGGGACGTCGGACATAGATTCTCCTACGAGCAGTACTTC.

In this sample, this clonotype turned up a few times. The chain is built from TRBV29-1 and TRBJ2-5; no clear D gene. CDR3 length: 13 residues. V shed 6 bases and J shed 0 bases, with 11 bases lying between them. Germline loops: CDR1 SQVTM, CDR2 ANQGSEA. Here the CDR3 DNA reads TGCAGCGTATCAAGACGGTACCAAGAGACCCAGTACTTC. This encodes CSVSRRYQETQYF.

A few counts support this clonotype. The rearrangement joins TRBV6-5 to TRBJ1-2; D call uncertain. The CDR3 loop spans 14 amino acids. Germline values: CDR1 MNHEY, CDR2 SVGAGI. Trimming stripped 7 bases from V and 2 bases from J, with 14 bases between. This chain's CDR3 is CASIRGRGNYGYTF. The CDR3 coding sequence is TGTGCCAGCATTCGGGGTAGAGGGAACTATGGCTACACCTTC.

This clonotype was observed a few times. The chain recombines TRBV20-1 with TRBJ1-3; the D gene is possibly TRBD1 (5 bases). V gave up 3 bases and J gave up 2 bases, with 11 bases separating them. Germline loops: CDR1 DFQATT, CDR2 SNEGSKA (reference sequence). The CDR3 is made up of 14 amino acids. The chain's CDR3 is CSASSRGAGNTIYF. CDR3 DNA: TGCAGTGCTAGCTCCCGGGGGGCTGGAAACACCATATATTTT.

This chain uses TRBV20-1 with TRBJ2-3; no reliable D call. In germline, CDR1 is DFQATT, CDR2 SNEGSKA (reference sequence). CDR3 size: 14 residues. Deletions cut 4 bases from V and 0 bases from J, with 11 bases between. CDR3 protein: CSAKPVPSTDTQYF. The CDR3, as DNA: TGCAGTGCTAAACCCGTCCCTAGCACAGATACGCAGTATTTT.

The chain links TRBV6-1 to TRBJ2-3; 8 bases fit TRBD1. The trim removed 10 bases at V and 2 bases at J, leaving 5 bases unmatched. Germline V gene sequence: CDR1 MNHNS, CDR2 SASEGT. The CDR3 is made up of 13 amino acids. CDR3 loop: CATDRGLTDTQYF. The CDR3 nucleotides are TGTGCCACCGACAGGGGACTCACAGATACGCAGTATTTT.

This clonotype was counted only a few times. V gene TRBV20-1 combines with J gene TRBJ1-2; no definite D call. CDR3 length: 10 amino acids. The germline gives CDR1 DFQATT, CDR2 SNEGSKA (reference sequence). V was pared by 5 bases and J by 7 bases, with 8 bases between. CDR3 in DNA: TGCAGTGCTTCCCGGACTGGCTACACCTTC. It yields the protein CSASRTGYTF.

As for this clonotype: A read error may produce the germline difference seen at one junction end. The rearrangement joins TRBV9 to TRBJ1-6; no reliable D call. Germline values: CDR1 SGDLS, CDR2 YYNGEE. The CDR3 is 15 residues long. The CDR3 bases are TGTGCCAGCAGCGTAAGCTCGGACCTAGGTTCACCCCCCCACTTT. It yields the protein CASSVSSDLGSPPHF.